One TCR beta chain is described in this entry. Methods used by the authors: Amplification from reference gene primers served as the basis for estimated nucleated cell counts. Libraries were prepared by immunoSEQ multiplex PCR; TCRdb keeps only in-frame clonotypes and omits some of them. The DNA was the basis for D and trimming; V, J and clone size are from that table. Among fewer than 90,000 clones, roughly nine tenths were seen once, and the ten largest hold roughly 3.9%. The source of the sample is a study of blood T cell repertoires in COVID-19. Study summary: Sample material is recorded as cDNA or gDNA derived from T cells, B-cell-depleted T cells, or PBMCs.

Germline V gene lookup returns CDR1 MGHDK and CDR2 SYGVNS. The CDR3 runs to 12 residues. V lost 6 bases, J lost 6 bases, and 11 bases lay in between. The chain employs TRBV25-1 and TRBJ1-1; no firm D call. The receptor was derived from an older man with active COVID-19. The sequencing input was peripheral blood. The CDR3 region is CASREGWSEAFF. The CDR3 coding sequence is TGTGCCAGCAGGGAGGGATGGTCTGAAGCTTTCTTT.